This T cell receptor (beta chain) was documented in a study of high-grade serous ovarian cancer treatment subgroups. Study-level information: Mean per sample: around 14,000 reads, 7,400 or so unique TCR beta rearrangements.

Tumor samples were taken before definitive surgery or chemotherapy. Method: immunoSEQ multiplex PCR; TCRdb's copy keeps in-frame clones and lacks some. Among 18,000 or so clones listed, roughly four fifths were seen once. Study results and limitations: Higher neoantigen levels went with greater TCR clonal relatedness. Without spatial data, bulk sequencing limits insight into HGSC tumor diversity.

As regards this clone: The antigen is unknown.

Germline-derived CDR1 and CDR2 are LGHNA and YSLEER. The CDR3 runs 15 residues. V lost 4 bases, J lost 3 bases, and 10 bases lay in between. The chain combines TRBV4-3 with TRBJ2-6, with D uncertain. Material: tumor tissue. This TCR derives from a human donor with high-grade serous ovarian cancer. CDR3 amino acids: CASSPKHLGANVLTF. CDR3 bases: TGCGCCAGCAGCCCTAAACACCTTGGGGCCAACGTCCTGACTTTC.